This is a list of T cell receptor beta chains from one sample in a study of blood T cell repertoires in COVID-19. Some clones are missing from TCRdb's copy, which holds only in-frame ones; the method was immunoSEQ multiplex PCR. The table records around 140,000 clones, about 88% of them present only once. What was sequenced was PBMCs or T cells enriched from blood (not recorded which). The receptors come from a man aged 40-50 years with acute COVID-19. The CDR3 runs from the conserved cysteine through the conserved F or W. Fields, in order: D gene, V gene, J gene, CDR3 length, clone size, CDR3 DNA, CDR3 protein. The D gene is left open where the match is weak. Size is stated for part of the rows, as once, few or many counts, or as a class when the clone is expanded.

.	TRBV19	TRBJ2-3	13	.	TGTGCCAGTAGCCGGCAGGGTTTAGATACGCAGTATTTT	CASSRQGLDTQYF
.	TRBV5-8	TRBJ1-4	16	.	TGTGCCAGCAGCGCAACCTACCTTTCAACTAATGAAAAACTGTTTTTT	CASSATYLSTNEKLFF
TRBD1	TRBV24-1	TRBJ1-5	13	.	TGTGCCACCAGTCAGGGGGGCAATCAGCCCCAGCATTTT	CATSQGGNQPQHF
TRBD1	TRBV7-9	TRBJ1-5	12	.	TGTGCCAGCAGACAGGGGTTACAGCCCCAGCATTTT	CASRQGLQPQHF
.	TRBV19	TRBJ2-4	15	.	TGTGCCAGTAGTATCGGAACAGGGAGTAAAAACATTCAGTACTTC	CASSIGTGSKNIQYF
.	TRBV12-3/TRBV12-4	TRBJ1-2	12	once	TGTGCCAGCAGTTTAGGTGGCCCTGGCTACACCTTC	CASSLGGPGYTF
TRBD1	TRBV2	TRBJ1-5	15	.	TGTGCCAGCAGTGGATTAGGGGGCATCAATCAGCCCCAGCATTTT	CASSGLGGINQPQHF
TRBD1	TRBV19	TRBJ1-5	14	.	TGTGCCAGCTGGACAGGGACCCCCCTACAGCCCCAGCATTTT	CASWTGTPLQPQHF
TRBD1	TRBV10-2	TRBJ1-1	12	.	TGCGCCAGCGGAAGGACAGGGGTTGAAGCTTTCTTT	CASGRTGVEAFF
TRBD1	TRBV11-3	TRBJ2-5	13	.	TGTGCCAGCAGCACAGGGGGCCAAGAGACCCAGTACTTC	CASSTGGQETQYF
.	TRBV5-1	TRBJ1-4	14	.	TGCGCCAGCAGCTTGCACAGCTTAGATGAAAAACTGTTTTTT	CASSLHSLDEKLFF
TRBD2	TRBV11-1	TRBJ2-5	15	.	TGTGCCAGCAGCACCTTAGCGGGGGGACTGGAGACCCAGTACTTC	CASSTLAGGLETQYF
.	TRBV7-2	TRBJ2-3	13	.	TGTGCCAGCAGCTTTGGACAGACAGATACGCAGTATTTT	CASSFGQTDTQYF
TRBD2	TRBV28	TRBJ2-7	15	.	TGTGCCAGCAGTCCGGGGAGCGGGAGTATCTACGAGCAGTACTTC	CASSPGSGSIYEQYF
TRBD2	TRBV5-1	TRBJ2-1	15	once	TGCGCCAGCAGCTTGGGGGGACTAGCCTTCGGTGAGCAGTTCTTC	CASSLGGLAFGEQFF
.	TRBV7-8	TRBJ2-1	13	.	TGTGCCAGCAGCCCTAGCCATGTAGGTGAGCAGTTCTTC	CASSPSHVGEQFF
.	TRBV19	TRBJ1-5	13	.	TGTGCCAGTAGTATTCAGGATAGGCAGCCCCAGCATTTT	CASSIQDRQPQHF
.	TRBV18	TRBJ1-2	13	.	TGTGCCAGCTCATCTCGGGAGTCGGAGGGCTACACCTTC	CASSSRESEGYTF
.	TRBV30	TRBJ1-4	14	.	TGTGCCTGGAGTGTGTACGGGAGGGAGGAAAAACTGTTTTTT	CAWSVYGREEKLFF
TRBD1	TRBV7-6	TRBJ1-5	15	.	TGTGCCAGCAGCTTAACCGGGACAGGGGGTCAGCCCCAGCATTTT	CASSLTGTGGQPQHF